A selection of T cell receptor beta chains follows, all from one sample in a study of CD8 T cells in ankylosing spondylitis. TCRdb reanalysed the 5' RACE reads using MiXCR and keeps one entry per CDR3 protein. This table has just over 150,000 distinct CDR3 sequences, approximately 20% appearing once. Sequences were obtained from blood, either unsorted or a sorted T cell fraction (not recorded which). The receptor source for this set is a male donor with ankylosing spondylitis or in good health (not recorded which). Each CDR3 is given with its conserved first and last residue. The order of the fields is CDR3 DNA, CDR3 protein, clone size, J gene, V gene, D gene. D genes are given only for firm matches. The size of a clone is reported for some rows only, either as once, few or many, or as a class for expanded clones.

CDR3 DNA: TGTGCCAGCAGCTTTCAACCGGGACTAGCGGGCAGCTCCTACAATGAGCAGTTCTTC
CDR3 protein: CASSFQPGLAGSSYNEQFF
clone size: .
J gene: TRBJ2-1
V gene: TRBV7-3
D gene: TRBD2

CDR3 DNA: TGCGCCAGCAGCTTGGAAGGACAGTTTTCTCAGCCCCAGCATTTT
CDR3 protein: CASSLEGQFSQPQHF
clone size: many
J gene: TRBJ1-5
V gene: TRBV5-1
D gene: .

CDR3 DNA: TGCAGTGCTAGAGACATCGGAGACAGTCTAAATGAAAAACTGTTTTTT
CDR3 protein: CSARDIGDSLNEKLFF
clone size: many
J gene: TRBJ1-4
V gene: TRBV20-1
D gene: .

CDR3 DNA: TGCAGTGCTAGTGTGACTAGCGGGAGCACAGATACGCAGTATTTT
CDR3 protein: CSASVTSGSTDTQYF
clone size: many
J gene: TRBJ2-3
V gene: TRBV20-1
D gene: TRBD2

CDR3 DNA: TGTGCCAGCAGCTCCCGGGACAGAGGGGAAAAACTGTTTTTT
CDR3 protein: CASSSRDRGEKLFF
clone size: many
J gene: TRBJ1-4
V gene: TRBV5-6
D gene: TRBD1

CDR3 DNA: TGTGCCAGCAGCTTAACTAGCGGGAGTTATACCGGGGAGCTGTTTTTT
CDR3 protein: CASSLTSGSYTGELFF
clone size: few
J gene: TRBJ2-2
V gene: TRBV7-3
D gene: TRBD2

CDR3 DNA: TGTGCCTGGAGCGAATTTTGGACAGGGGGCTATAGCAATCAGCCCCAGCATTTT
CDR3 protein: CAWSEFWTGGYSNQPQHF
clone size: .
J gene: TRBJ1-5
V gene: TRBV30
D gene: TRBD1

CDR3 DNA: TGTGCCACCAGTGTGGGGGTCACCGGGGAGCTGTTTTTT
CDR3 protein: CATSVGVTGELFF
clone size: .
J gene: TRBJ2-2
V gene: TRBV24-1
D gene: .

CDR3 DNA: TGCAGTGCTAGACCTTTTAACACCGGGGAGCTGTTTTTT
CDR3 protein: CSARPFNTGELFF
clone size: many
J gene: TRBJ2-2
V gene: TRBV20-1
D gene: .

CDR3 DNA: TGTGCCTCCGACAGGGGGAACACCGGGGAGCTGTTTTTT
CDR3 protein: CASDRGNTGELFF
clone size: many
J gene: TRBJ2-2
V gene: TRBV6-1
D gene: TRBD1

CDR3 DNA: TGCAGTGCTAGAGATGACGGCAGGGGTAGGACTGAAGCTTTCTTT
CDR3 protein: CSARDDGRGRTEAFF
clone size: .
J gene: TRBJ1-1
V gene: TRBV20-1
D gene: .

CDR3 DNA: TGCAGTGCTAACCAAGAGACCCAGTACTTC
CDR3 protein: CSANQETQYF
clone size: many
J gene: TRBJ2-5
V gene: TRBV20-1
D gene: .

CDR3 DNA: TGCGCCAGTAGGCGACAGGTCGGCACAGATACGCAGTATTTT
CDR3 protein: CASRRQVGTDTQYF
clone size: many
J gene: TRBJ2-3
V gene: TRBV5-1
D gene: .

CDR3 DNA: TGCGCCAGCAGCCCCGGGGACGCTGGCAATTCACCCCTCCACTTT
CDR3 protein: CASSPGDAGNSPLHF
clone size: .
J gene: TRBJ1-6
V gene: TRBV5-1
D gene: .

CDR3 DNA: TGCGCCAGCAGTTTGACTAGCGGGACTTACAATGAGCAGTTCTTC
CDR3 protein: CASSLTSGTYNEQFF
clone size: many
J gene: TRBJ2-1
V gene: TRBV5-1
D gene: TRBD2

CDR3 DNA: TGTGCCATCAGTGAGGGGGGGGGCAAGGGCACTGAAGCTTTCTTT
CDR3 protein: CAISEGGGKGTEAFF
clone size: .
J gene: TRBJ1-1
V gene: TRBV10-3
D gene: .

CDR3 DNA: TGTGCCAGCAGCCTACGCGGGGAGGTTGGCACAGATACGCAGTATTTT
CDR3 protein: CASSLRGEVGTDTQYF
clone size: .
J gene: TRBJ2-3
V gene: TRBV7-8
D gene: .

CDR3 DNA: TGCAGCGTTGGTTCTCGAGGGGCCTACGAGCAGTACTTC
CDR3 protein: CSVGSRGAYEQYF
clone size: few
J gene: TRBJ2-7
V gene: TRBV29-1
D gene: .

CDR3 DNA: TGCGCCAGCAGCTTAGGGGGTCGCTCCTACGAGCAGTACTTC
CDR3 protein: CASSLGGRSYEQYF
clone size: many
J gene: TRBJ2-7
V gene: TRBV5-1
D gene: .

CDR3 DNA: TGTGCCAGCAGCTTAACCGCCTCGACTGAAGCTTTCTTT
CDR3 protein: CASSLTASTEAFF
clone size: few
J gene: TRBJ1-1
V gene: TRBV7-3
D gene: .

CDR3 DNA: TGTGCCAGCAGAGGGGGCCTCTCCTACAATGAGCAGTTCTTC
CDR3 protein: CASRGGLSYNEQFF
clone size: many
J gene: TRBJ2-1
V gene: TRBV2
D gene: TRBD1

CDR3 DNA: TGCGCCAGCAGCTTCTCAGGATCCTATGGCTACACCTTC
CDR3 protein: CASSFSGSYGYTF
clone size: many
J gene: TRBJ1-2
V gene: TRBV5-1
D gene: .

CDR3 DNA: TGTGCCATCAGTGAGTGGCAGATTGACGAGCAGTACTTC
CDR3 protein: CAISEWQIDEQYF
clone size: few
J gene: TRBJ2-7
V gene: TRBV10-3
D gene: .

CDR3 DNA: TGTGCCAGCAGTGGTCAGGGATCCTTCAATGAGCAGTTCTTC
CDR3 protein: CASSGQGSFNEQFF
clone size: many
J gene: TRBJ2-1
V gene: TRBV2
D gene: .

CDR3 DNA: TGTGCCAGCAGCCCGGGGGCCATCGGAAACAAGAACACTGAAGCTTTCTTT
CDR3 protein: CASSPGAIGNKNTEAFF
clone size: .
J gene: TRBJ1-1
V gene: TRBV7-9
D gene: .

CDR3 DNA: TGTGCCAGCAGTTCTAGCGGGGGGAGCTCCTACGAGCAGTACTTC
CDR3 protein: CASSSSGGSSYEQYF
clone size: .
J gene: TRBJ2-7
V gene: TRBV12-3/TRBV12-4
D gene: TRBD2

CDR3 DNA: TGTGCCAGCAGTCGTGGACAGGGAGGATCCGAGCAGTACTTC
CDR3 protein: CASSRGQGGSEQYF
clone size: few
J gene: TRBJ2-7
V gene: TRBV6-6
D gene: TRBD1

CDR3 DNA: TGTGCCACCAGTGCCGGACCCCAGGCGTACCCAGACAATGAGCAGTTCTTC
CDR3 protein: CATSAGPQAYPDNEQFF
clone size: many
J gene: TRBJ2-1
V gene: TRBV24-1
D gene: .

CDR3 DNA: TGTGCCATCAGTGAGTGGGGGGGGCAGGGAGATACGCAGTATTTT
CDR3 protein: CAISEWGGQGDTQYF
clone size: .
J gene: TRBJ2-3
V gene: TRBV10-3
D gene: .

CDR3 DNA: TGCAGTGCTGCCGATAGCGGGAGGGCCGTTGACGGGGAGCTGTTTTTT
CDR3 protein: CSAADSGRAVDGELFF
clone size: many
J gene: TRBJ2-2
V gene: TRBV20-1
D gene: TRBD2

CDR3 DNA: TGCGCCAGCAGCCAAGATCCACAGACGAACACTGAAGCTTTCTTT
CDR3 protein: CASSQDPQTNTEAFF
clone size: few
J gene: TRBJ1-1
V gene: TRBV4-1
D gene: .

CDR3 DNA: TGTGCCACCACCGGACAGCGGGGTGAGCAGTTCTTC
CDR3 protein: CATTGQRGEQFF
clone size: .
J gene: TRBJ2-1
V gene: TRBV24-1
D gene: .

CDR3 DNA: TGCAGTGCTAGAGCTCGTGTAACAGGGCGGCCAGAAGCAGGCTACACCTTC
CDR3 protein: CSARARVTGRPEAGYTF
clone size: many
J gene: TRBJ1-2
V gene: TRBV20-1
D gene: .

CDR3 DNA: TGCGCCAGCAGCTTGAACGGCTTCTCTGGAAACACCATATATTTT
CDR3 protein: CASSLNGFSGNTIYF
clone size: .
J gene: TRBJ1-3
V gene: TRBV5-1
D gene: .

CDR3 DNA: TGTGCCAGCAGTGTAGGGGTGAACACTGAAGCTTTCTTT
CDR3 protein: CASSVGVNTEAFF
clone size: many
J gene: TRBJ1-1
V gene: TRBV2
D gene: .

CDR3 DNA: TGCGCCAGCAGCTTGGGGCACCGCCTGGACGAGCAGTACTTC
CDR3 protein: CASSLGHRLDEQYF
clone size: .
J gene: TRBJ2-7
V gene: TRBV5-1
D gene: .

CDR3 DNA: TGTGCCAGCTTCTGGAGAGATACGCAGTATTTT
CDR3 protein: CASFWRDTQYF
clone size: .
J gene: TRBJ2-3
V gene: TRBV7-9
D gene: .

CDR3 DNA: TGTGCCAGCAGCCGGGGACTACCAAGCTCCTACAATGAGCAGTTCTTC
CDR3 protein: CASSRGLPSSYNEQFF
clone size: .
J gene: TRBJ2-1
V gene: TRBV7-9
D gene: TRBD2

CDR3 DNA: TGTGCCAGCAGTAGGACTAGCGGGAGGGCCCTCTCCTCCTACGAGCAGTACTTC
CDR3 protein: CASSRTSGRALSSYEQYF
clone size: many
J gene: TRBJ2-7
V gene: TRBV28
D gene: TRBD2

CDR3 DNA: TGTGCCAGCAGTCAAGACCGGACTAGCGGGAATGAGCAGTTCTTC
CDR3 protein: CASSQDRTSGNEQFF
clone size: .
J gene: TRBJ2-1
V gene: TRBV12-3/TRBV12-4
D gene: TRBD2

CDR3 DNA: TGCAGCGTTGAAGGGACCTACGAGCAGTACTTC
CDR3 protein: CSVEGTYEQYF
clone size: many
J gene: TRBJ2-7
V gene: TRBV29-1
D gene: .

CDR3 DNA: TGTGCCAGCAGACGATTAGCGGGAGGGCCCGGGGAGCTGTTTTTT
CDR3 protein: CASRRLAGGPGELFF
clone size: .
J gene: TRBJ2-2
V gene: TRBV12-3/TRBV12-4
D gene: TRBD2